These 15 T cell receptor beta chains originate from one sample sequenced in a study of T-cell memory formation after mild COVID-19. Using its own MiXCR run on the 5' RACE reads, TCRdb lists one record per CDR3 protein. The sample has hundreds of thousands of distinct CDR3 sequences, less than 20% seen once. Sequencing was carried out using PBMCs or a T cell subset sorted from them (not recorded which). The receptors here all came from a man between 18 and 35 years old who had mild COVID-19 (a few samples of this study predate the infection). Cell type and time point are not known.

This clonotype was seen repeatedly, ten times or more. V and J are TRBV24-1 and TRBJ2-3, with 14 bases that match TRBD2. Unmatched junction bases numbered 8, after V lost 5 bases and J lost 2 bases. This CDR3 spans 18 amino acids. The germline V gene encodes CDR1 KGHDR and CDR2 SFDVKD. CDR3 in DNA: TGTGCCACCAGTGCAGGACTAGCGGGGGGCTCCTACACAGATACGCAGTATTTT. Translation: CATSAGLAGGSYTDTQYF.

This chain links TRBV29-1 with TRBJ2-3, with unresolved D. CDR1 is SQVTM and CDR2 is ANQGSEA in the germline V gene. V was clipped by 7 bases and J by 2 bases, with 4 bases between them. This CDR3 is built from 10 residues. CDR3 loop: CSGSTDTQYF. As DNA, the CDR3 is TGCAGCGGGTCCACAGATACGCAGTATTTT.

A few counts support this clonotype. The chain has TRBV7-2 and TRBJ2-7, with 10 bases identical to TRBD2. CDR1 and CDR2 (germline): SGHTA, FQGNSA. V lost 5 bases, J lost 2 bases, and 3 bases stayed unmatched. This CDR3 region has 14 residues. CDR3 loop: CASSVSGGPYEQYF. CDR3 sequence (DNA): TGTGCCAGCAGCGTTAGCGGGGGGCCCTACGAGCAGTACTTC. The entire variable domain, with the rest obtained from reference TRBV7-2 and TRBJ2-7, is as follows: GAGVSQSPSNKVTEKGKDVELRCDPISGHTALYWYRQSLGQGLEFLIYFQGNSAPDKSGLPSDRFSAERTGGSVSTLTIQRTQQEDSAVYLCASSVSGGPYEQYFGPGTRLTVT.

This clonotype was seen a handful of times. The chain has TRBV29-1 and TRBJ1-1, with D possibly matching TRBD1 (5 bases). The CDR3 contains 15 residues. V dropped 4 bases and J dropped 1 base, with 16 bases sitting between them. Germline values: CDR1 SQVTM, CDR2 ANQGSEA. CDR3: CSVVKWGLPNTEAFF. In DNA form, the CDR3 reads TGCAGCGTTGTGAAGTGGGGACTCCCGAACACTGAAGCTTTCTTT.

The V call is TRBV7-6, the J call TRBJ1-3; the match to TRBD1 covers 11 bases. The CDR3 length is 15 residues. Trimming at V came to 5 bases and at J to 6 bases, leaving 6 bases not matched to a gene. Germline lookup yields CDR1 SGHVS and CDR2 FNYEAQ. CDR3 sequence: CASSPWTGGENTIYF. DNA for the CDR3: TGTGCCAGCAGCCCCTGGACAGGGGGCGAAAACACCATATATTTT.

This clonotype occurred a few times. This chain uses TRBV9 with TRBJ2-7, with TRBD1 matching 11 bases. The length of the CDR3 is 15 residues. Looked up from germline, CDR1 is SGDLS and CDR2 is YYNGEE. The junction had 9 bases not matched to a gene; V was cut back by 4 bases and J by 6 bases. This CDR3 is CASSYPGTGGSEQYF. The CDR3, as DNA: TGTGCCAGCAGCTACCCCGGGACAGGGGGGTCCGAGCAGTACTTC.

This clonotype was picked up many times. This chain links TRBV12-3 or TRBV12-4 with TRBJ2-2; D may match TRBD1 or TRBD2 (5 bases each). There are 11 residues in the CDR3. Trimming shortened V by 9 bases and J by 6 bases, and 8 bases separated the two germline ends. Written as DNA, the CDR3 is TGTGCCAGTCGAGGGGCCGGGGAGCTGTTTTTT. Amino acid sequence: CASRGAGELFF.

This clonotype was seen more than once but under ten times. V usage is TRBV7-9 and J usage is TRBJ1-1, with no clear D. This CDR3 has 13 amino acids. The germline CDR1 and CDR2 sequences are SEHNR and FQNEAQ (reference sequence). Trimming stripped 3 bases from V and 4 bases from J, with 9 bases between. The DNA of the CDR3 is TGTGCCAGCAGCTTGACCAAAGGCACTGAAGCTTTCTTT. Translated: CASSLTKGTEAFF.

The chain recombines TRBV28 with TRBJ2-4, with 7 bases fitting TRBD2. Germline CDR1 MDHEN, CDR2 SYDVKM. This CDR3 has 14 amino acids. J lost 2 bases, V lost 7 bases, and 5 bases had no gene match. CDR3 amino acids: CASNPGGSKNIQYF. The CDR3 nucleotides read TGTGCCAGCAACCCGGGGGGATCCAAAAACATTCAGTACTTC.

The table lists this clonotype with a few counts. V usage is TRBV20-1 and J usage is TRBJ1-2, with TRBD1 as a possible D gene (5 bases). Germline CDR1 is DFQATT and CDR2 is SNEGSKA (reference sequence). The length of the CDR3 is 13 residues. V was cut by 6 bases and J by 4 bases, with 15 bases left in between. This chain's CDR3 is CSARRDRIYGYTF. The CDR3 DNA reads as TGCAGTGCCAGAAGGGACCGTATCTATGGCTACACCTTC.

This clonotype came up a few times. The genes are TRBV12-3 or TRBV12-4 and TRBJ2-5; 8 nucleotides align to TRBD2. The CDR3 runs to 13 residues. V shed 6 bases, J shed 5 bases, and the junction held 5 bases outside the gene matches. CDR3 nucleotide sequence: TGTGCCAGCAGCATAGCGGGACGGGAGACCCAGTACTTC. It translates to CASSIAGRETQYF.

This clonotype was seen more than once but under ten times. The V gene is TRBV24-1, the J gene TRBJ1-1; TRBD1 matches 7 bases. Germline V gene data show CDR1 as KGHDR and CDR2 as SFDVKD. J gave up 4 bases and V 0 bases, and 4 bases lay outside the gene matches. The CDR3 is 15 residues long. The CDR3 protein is CATSDLWAGGTEAFF. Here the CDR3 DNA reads TGTGCCACCAGTGATTTGTGGGCAGGGGGCACTGAAGCTTTCTTT.

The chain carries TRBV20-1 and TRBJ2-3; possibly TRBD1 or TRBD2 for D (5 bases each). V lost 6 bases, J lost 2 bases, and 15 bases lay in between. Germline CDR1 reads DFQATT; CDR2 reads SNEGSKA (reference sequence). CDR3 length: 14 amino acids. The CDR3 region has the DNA TGCAGTGCCGGATTCGGGACCTTCACAGATACGCAGTATTTT. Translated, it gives CSAGFGTFTDTQYF.

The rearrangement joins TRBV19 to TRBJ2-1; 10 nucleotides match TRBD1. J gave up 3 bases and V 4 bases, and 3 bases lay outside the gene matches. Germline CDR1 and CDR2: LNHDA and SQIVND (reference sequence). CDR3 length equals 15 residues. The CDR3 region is CASSTGQGFYNEQFF. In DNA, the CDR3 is TGTGCCAGTAGTACGGGACAGGGGTTCTACAATGAGCAGTTCTTC. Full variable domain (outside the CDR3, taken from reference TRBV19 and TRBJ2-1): DGGITQSPKYLFRKEGQNVTLSCEQNLNHDAMYWYRQDPGQGLRLIYYSQIVNDFQKGDIAEGYSVSREKKESFPLTVTSAQKNPTAFYLCASSTGQGFYNEQFFGPGTRLTVL.

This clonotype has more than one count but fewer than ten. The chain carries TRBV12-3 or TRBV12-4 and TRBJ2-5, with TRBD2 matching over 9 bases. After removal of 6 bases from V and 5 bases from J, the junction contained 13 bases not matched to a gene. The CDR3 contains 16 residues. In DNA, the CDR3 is TGTGCCAGCAGCCCAACTAGCGGGTGGGAGAGGGAGACCCAGTACTTC. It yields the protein CASSPTSGWERETQYF.